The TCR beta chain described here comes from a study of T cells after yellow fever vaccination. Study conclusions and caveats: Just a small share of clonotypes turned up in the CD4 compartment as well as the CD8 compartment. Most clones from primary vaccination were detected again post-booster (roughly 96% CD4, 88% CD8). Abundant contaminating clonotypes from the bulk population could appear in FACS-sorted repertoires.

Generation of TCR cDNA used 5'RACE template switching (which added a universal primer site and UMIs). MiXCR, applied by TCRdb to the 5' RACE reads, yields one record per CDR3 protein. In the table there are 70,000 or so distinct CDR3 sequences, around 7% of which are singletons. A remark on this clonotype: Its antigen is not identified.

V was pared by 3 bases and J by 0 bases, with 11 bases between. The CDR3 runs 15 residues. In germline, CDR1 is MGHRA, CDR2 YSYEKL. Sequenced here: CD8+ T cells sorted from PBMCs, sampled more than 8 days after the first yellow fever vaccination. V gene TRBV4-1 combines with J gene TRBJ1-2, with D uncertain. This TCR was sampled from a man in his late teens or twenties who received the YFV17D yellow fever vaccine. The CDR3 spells CASSHRDGSNYGYTF. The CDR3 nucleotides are TGCGCCAGCAGCCACCGGGATGGCTCTAACTATGGCTACACCTTC.